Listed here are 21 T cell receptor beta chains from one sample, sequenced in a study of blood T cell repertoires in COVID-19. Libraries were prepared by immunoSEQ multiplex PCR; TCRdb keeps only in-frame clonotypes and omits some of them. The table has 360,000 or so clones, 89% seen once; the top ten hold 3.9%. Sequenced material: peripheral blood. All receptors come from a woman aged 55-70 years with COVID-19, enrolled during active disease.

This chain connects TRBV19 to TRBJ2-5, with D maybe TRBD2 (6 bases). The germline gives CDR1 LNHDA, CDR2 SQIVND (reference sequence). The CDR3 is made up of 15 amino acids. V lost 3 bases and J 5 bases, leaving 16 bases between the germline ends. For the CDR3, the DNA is TGTGCCAGTAGTATGGCGGCAGCACGGGGGGAGACCCAGTACTTC. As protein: CASSMAAARGETQYF.

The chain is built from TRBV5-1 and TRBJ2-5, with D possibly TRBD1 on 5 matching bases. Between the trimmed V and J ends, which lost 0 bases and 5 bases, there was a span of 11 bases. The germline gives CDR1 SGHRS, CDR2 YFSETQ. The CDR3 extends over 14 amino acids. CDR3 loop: CASSLEGPGETQYF. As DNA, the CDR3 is TGCGCCAGCAGCTTGGAAGGCCCAGGGGAGACCCAGTACTTC.

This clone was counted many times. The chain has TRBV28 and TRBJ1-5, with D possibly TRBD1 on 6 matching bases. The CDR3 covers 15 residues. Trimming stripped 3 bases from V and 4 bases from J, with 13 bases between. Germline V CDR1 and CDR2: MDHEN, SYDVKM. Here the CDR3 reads CASSFTDSRNQPQHF. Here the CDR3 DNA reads TGTGCCAGCAGTTTCACGGACAGCCGAAATCAGCCCCAGCATTTT.

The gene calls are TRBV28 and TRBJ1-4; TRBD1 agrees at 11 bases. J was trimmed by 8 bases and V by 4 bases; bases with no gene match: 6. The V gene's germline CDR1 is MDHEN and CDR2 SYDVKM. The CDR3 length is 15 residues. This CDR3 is CASSSLDRGREKLFF. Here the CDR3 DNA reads TGTGCCAGCAGTTCCTTGGACAGGGGGCGCGAAAAACTGTTTTTT.

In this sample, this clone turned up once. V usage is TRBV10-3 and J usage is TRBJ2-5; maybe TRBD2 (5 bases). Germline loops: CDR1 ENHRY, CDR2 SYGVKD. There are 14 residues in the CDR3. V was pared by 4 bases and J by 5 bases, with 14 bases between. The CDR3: CAISGGETEETQYF. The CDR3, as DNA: TGTGCCATCAGTGGTGGGGAGACGGAGGAGACCCAGTACTTC.

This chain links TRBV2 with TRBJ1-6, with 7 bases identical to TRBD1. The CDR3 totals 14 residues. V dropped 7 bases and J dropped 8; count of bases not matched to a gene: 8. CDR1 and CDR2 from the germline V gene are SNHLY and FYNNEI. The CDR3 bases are TGTGCCAGCACAACGGGACAGCAATATTCACCCCTCCACTTT. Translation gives CASTTGQQYSPLHF.

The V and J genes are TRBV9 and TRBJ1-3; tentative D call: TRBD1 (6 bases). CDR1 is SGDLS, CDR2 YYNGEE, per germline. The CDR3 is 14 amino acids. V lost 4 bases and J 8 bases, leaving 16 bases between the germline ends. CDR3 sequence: CASSRGQPRDTIYF. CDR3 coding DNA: TGTGCCAGCAGCCGGGGACAACCTCGCGACACCATATATTTT.

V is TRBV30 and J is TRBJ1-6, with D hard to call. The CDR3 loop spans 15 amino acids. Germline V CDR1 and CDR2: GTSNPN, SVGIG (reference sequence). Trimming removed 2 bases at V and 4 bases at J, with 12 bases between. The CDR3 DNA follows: TGTGCCTGGAGTCGAGATCCCCCATATAATTCACCCCTCCACTTT. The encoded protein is CAWSRDPPYNSPLHF.

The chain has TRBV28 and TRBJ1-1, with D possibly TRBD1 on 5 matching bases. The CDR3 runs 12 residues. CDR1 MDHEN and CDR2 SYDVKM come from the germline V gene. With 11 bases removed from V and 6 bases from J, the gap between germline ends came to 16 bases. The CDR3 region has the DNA TGTGCCGCAGGGTCTCGATGGGCTGAAGCTTTCTTT. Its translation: CAAGSRWAEAFF.

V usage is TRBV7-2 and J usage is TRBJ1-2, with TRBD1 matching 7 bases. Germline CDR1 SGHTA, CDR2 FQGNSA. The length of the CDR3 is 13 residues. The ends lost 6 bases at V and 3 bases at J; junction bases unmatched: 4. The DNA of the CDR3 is TGTGCCAGCAGTCCCGACAGGGACTATGGCTACACCTTC. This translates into CASSPDRDYGYTF.

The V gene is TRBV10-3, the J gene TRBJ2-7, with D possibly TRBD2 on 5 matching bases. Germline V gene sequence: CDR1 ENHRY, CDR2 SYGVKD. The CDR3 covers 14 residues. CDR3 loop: CASSDGILRDEQYF. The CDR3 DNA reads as TGTGCATCCTCGGACGGGATATTGAGGGACGAGCAGTACTTC.

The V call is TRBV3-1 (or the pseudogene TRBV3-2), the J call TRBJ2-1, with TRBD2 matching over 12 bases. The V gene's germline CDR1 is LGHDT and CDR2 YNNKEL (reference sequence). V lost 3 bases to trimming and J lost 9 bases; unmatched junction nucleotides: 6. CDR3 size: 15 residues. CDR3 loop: CASSHTSGGRIEQFF. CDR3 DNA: TGTGCCAGCAGCCATACTAGCGGGGGGAGAATTGAGCAGTTCTTC.

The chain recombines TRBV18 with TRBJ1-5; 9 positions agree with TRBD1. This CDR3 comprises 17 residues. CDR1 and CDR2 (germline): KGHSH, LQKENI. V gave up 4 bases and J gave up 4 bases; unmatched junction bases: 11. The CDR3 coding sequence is TGTGCCAGCTCACAGAATCTAGGACAGGGGATGAATCAGCCCCAGCATTTT. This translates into CASSQNLGQGMNQPQHF.

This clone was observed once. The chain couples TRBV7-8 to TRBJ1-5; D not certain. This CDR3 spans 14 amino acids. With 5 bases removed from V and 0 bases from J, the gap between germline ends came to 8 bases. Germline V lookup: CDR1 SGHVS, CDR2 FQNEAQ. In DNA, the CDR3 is TGTGCCAGCAGCGCCCACAGTAGCAATCAGCCCCAGCATTTT. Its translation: CASSAHSSNQPQHF.

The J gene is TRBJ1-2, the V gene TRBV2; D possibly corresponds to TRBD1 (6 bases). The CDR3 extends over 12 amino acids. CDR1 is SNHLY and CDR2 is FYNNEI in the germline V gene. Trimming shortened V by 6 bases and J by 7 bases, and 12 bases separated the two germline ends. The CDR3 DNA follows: TGTGCCAGCAGCAATAACAGGGTTGGCTACACCTTC. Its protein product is CASSNNRVGYTF. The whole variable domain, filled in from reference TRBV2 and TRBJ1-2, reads EPEVTQTPSHQVTQMGQEVILRCVPISNHLYFYWYRQILGQKVEFLVSFYNNEISEKSEIFDDQFSVERPDGSNFTLKIRSTKLEDSAMYFCASSNNRVGYTFGSGTRLTVV.

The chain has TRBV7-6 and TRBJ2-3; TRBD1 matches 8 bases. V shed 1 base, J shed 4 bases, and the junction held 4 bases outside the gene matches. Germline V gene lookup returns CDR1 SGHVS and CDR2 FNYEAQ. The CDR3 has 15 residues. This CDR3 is CASSLGQGFADTQYF. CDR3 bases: TGTGCCAGCAGCTTAGGACAGGGGTTCGCAGATACGCAGTATTTT.

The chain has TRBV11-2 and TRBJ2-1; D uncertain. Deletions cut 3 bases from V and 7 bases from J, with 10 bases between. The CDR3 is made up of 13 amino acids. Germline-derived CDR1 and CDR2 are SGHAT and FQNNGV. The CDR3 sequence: CASSLTYTNEQFF. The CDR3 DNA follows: TGTGCCAGCAGCTTGACATATACGAATGAGCAGTTCTTC. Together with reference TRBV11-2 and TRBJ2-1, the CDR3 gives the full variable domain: EAGVAQSPRYKIIEKRQSVAFWCNPISGHATLYWYQQILGQGPKLLIQFQNNGVVDDSQLPKDRFSAERLKGVDSTLKIQPAKLEDSAVYLCASSLTYTNEQFFGPGTRLTVL.

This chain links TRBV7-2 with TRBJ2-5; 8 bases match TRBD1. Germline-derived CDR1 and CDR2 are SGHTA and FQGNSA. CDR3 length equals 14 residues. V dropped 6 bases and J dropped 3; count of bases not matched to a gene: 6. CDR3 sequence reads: CASSPDRVKETQYF. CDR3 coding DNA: TGTGCCAGCAGTCCGGACAGGGTAAAAGAGACCCAGTACTTC.

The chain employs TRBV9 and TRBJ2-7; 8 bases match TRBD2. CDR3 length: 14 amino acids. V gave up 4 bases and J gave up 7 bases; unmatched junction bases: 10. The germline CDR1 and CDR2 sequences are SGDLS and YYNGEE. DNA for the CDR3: TGTGCCAGCAGCCCCCACGGGGGGGCCTGGGAGCAGTACTTC. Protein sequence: CASSPHGGAWEQYF.

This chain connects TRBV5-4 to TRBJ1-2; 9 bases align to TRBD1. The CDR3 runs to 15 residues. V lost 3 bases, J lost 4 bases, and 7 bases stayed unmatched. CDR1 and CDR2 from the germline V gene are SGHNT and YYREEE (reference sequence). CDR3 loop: CASSSSTGGGYGYTF. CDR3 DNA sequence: TGTGCCAGCAGCTCCTCGACAGGGGGTGGCTATGGCTACACCTTC.

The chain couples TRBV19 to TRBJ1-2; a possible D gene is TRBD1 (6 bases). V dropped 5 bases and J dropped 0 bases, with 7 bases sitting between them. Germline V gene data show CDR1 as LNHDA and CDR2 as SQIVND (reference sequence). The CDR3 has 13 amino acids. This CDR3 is CASSPGANYGYTF. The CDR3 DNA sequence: TGTGCCAGTAGTCCAGGGGCTAACTATGGCTACACCTTC. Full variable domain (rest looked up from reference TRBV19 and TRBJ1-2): DGGITQSPKYLFRKEGQNVTLSCEQNLNHDAMYWYRQDPGQGLRLIYYSQIVNDFQKGDIAEGYSVSREKKESFPLTVTSAQKNPTAFYLCASSPGANYGYTFGSGTRLTVV.